The sequence of this T cell receptor (beta chain) was determined in a study of control samples from healthy donors and cancer patients. The CDR3 consists of 17 residues. CDR1 is LGHDT, CDR2 YNNKEL, per germline (reference sequence). V lost 3 bases, J lost 8 bases, and 14 bases stayed unmatched. Clones were sequenced by immunoSEQ multiplex PCR, and TCRdb holds only the in-frame ones, with some missing. The sample lists approximately 40,000 clones; more than 65% were seen once. The receptor comes from a male donor with melanoma. V and J are TRBV3-1 (or the pseudogene TRBV3-2) and TRBJ1-2; the match to TRBD1 covers 11 bases. Sequencing was carried out using formalin-fixed, paraffin-embedded tissue. DNA for the CDR3: TGTGCCAGCAGCCACCTCGGACAGGGGGCTTCGAAGTCGGGCTACACCTTC. It translates to CASSHLGQGASKSGYTF.